The clone carrying this T cell receptor (beta chain) was counted a few times. The antigen is undetermined. The entry originates in a study of beta chain features in type 1 diabetes. Study-wide findings and caveats: Cells with high TCR expression could be over-represented when cDNA is sequenced. The question left open here concerned HLA type influencing TCRB rearrangement. Across all four CD4+ subsets, people with type 1 diabetes showed modestly shorter TCRB CDR3s.

Sorting with CD45RO/CCR7/CD25/CD127/CD95/CD27 yielded naive, central memory, regulatory and stem-like memory CD4+ cells. The investigators reverse transcribed all of the isolated RNA, so they sequenced expressed TCRB transcripts. Assay: immunoSEQ multiplex PCR; the TCRdb copy retains only in-frame clones and omits some. The data show fewer than 350,000 clones, approximately 15% seen once. The sequenced sample consisted of naive CD4+ T cells from blood. The receptor was derived from a man between 18 and 35 years old with type 1 diabetes.

CDR3 sequence: CAWSASRWGNTIYF. DNA of the CDR3: TGTGCCTGGAGTGCGTCGAGGTGGGGAAACACCATATATTTT. The chain carries TRBV30 and TRBJ1-3; D is ambiguous. Germline assignment: CDR1 GTSNPN and CDR2 SVGIG (reference sequence). The CDR3 sequence is 14 residues long. Trimming stripped 1 base from V and 4 bases from J, with 11 bases between.